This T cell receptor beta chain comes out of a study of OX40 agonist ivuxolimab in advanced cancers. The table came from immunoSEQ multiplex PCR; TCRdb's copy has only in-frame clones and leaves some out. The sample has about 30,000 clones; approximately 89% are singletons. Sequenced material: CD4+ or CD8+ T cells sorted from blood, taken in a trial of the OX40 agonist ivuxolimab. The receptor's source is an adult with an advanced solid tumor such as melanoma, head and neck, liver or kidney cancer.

As DNA, the CDR3 is TGCGCCAGCAGCCAAGGACAGAAGAATCAGCCCCAGCATTTT. Its translation: CASSQGQKNQPQHF. V gene TRBV4-1 combines with J gene TRBJ1-5, with D perhaps TRBD1 (5 bases). This CDR3 comprises 14 residues. Trimming took off 1 base at V and 4 bases at J, with 8 bases between the two ends. Germline CDR1 MGHRA, CDR2 YSYEKL.